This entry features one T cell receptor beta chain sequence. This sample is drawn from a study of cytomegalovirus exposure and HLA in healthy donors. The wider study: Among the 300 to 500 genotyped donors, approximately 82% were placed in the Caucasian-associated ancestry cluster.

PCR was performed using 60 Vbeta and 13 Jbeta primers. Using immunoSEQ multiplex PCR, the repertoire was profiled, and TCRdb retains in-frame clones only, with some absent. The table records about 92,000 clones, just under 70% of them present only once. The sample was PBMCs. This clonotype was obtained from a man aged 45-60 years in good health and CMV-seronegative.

The CDR3, as DNA: TGTGCCAGCAGCCAAGAAGGAGGGCGGTATGGAGAAAAACTGTTTTTT. Translation: CASSQEGGRYGEKLFF. V is TRBV4-2 and J is TRBJ1-4; D gene uncertain. V was shortened by 0 bases and J by 8 bases, with 16 bases between the two germline ends. The CDR3 length is 16 residues. The V gene's germline CDR1 is LGHNA and CDR2 YNFKEQ.